The rows below give T cell receptor beta chains drawn from one sample of a study of T cells in Graves' hyperthyroidism and ophthalmopathy. TCRdb re-called the multiplex PCR reads through MiXCR, storing one row per CDR3 protein. The sample carries roughly 360,000 distinct CDR3 sequences, roughly 12% recorded once. The sequenced sample consisted of blood. These TCRs come from a man aged 25-40 years with Graves' hyperthyroidism that later progressed to Graves' ophthalmopathy. The conserved cysteine and the conserved F or W are not part of the CDR3 here.

TRBV11-3,ASSQRVGVGYNEQF
TRBV27,ASSSPGLVRNEQF
TRBV20-1,SAQQGAPNQPQH
TRBV2,ASSVFQLHGYT
TRBV4-1,ASSQDRDRSLYEQY
TRBV25-1,ASSEYAGGGSYNEQF
TRBV6-1,ASRNRDFETQY
TRBV30,AWKLVGEKLF
TRBV7-3,ASSPESDNEQF
TRBV9,ASSVMDTVSYGYT
TRBV13,ASSSGLAYNEQF
TRBV7-7,ASSLDMGTVEY
TRBV20-1,SASLSDTGELF
TRBV6-1,ASSFRQGVGDGYT
TRBV18,ASSPPTGQLLGQETQY
TRBV12-3/TRBV12-4,ASTSSRGSYEQY
TRBV7-9,ASSLVRLAGETQY
TRBV13,ASSSAGDGYGYT
TRBV24-1,ATSHSGDGNEQF
TRBV5-1,ASSLVPGNEQF
TRBV28,ASSLSGQEEKLF
TRBV7-6,ASSLDPGGNTEAF
TRBV11-1,ASSLLGQNTDTQY
TRBV12-3/TRBV12-4,ASSLKREQY
TRBV18,ASSPGSPLR
TRBV6-4,ASSASTEYRDNGYT
TRBV4-1,ASSQEGRYEIGQPQH
TRBV20-1,SAKDSANSPLH
TRBV5-1,ASSSLGQGYEQY
TRBV6-1,ASRGQGAGTYEQY